Listed here are 26 T cell receptor beta chains from one sample, sequenced in a study of T cells in women clearing cervical HPV infection. Assay used: immunoSEQ multiplex PCR; TCRdb lists only in-frame clones, some missing. This sample lists about 35,000 clones; its ten largest clones have about 1.5%. The specimen sequenced was blood buffy coat. Receptors originate from a woman between 18 and 75 years old with a cervical HPV16 infection that either progressed to CIN3+ or cleared (not recorded which).

In regard to this clone: The read ends 3 residues shy of where the CDR3 ends; the end is completed using the germline J gene. The V call is TRBV16, the J call TRBJ2-7; 11 bases match TRBD2. V was pared by 2 bases and J by 0 bases, with 0 bases of the junction left unmatched. Germline loops: CDR1 KGHSY, CDR2 FQNENV. The CDR3 contains 15 residues. The CDR3: CASSQTSGGSYEQYF. The DNA read from the CDR3 is TGTGCCAGCAGCCAAACTAGCGGGGGCTCCTACGAG.

A note on this clone: The read terminates 3 residues before the CDR3 end, so the remaining end is supplied by the germline J gene. The chain joins TRBV7-2 to TRBJ2-3; D might be TRBD2 (7 bases). CDR1 and CDR2 from the germline V gene are SGHTA and FQGNSA. CDR3 length equals 15 residues. The CDR3 reads CASSLAGGAQVSQYF. The sequenced part of the CDR3 DNA is TGTGCCAGCAGCTTAGCAGGGGGGGCCCAAGTTTCG.

In regard to this clone: The sequence runs out 3 residues before the end of the CDR3; the remainder is reconstructed from the germline J gene. Other DNA sequences within the sample encode an identical CDR3. The chain links TRBV19 to TRBJ1-3; D perhaps matches TRBD1 (6 bases). The V end was cut by 7 bases, the J end by 0 bases, with 13 bases between. Per germline, CDR1 LNHDA and CDR2 SQIVND (reference sequence). The CDR3 spans 15 residues. The sequenced part of the CDR3 DNA is TGTGCCAGTAACGACAGGTTAATCTCTGGAAACACC. This encodes CASNDRLISGNT. The whole CDR3 protein reads CASNDRLISGNTIYF.

A note on this clone: The sequence runs out 3 residues before the end of the CDR3; the remainder is reconstructed from the germline J gene. The chain couples TRBV7-9 to TRBJ1-2; D gene uncertain. The CDR3 has 15 residues. Germline CDR1 is SEHNR and CDR2 is FQNEAQ (reference sequence). CDR3 DNA (partial): TGTGCCAGCACCCCCTTGACTACCGTCGCCTACGAC. It translates to CASTPLTTVAYD. The CDR3, in full, reads CASTPLTTVAYDYTF.

Note on this clone: The CDR3 extends 3 residues past the end of the read, so its final part is completed from the germline J gene. V gene TRBV7-7 combines with J gene TRBJ2-5; D perhaps matches TRBD1 (5 bases). This CDR3 has 13 residues. The V gene's germline CDR1 is SSHAT and CDR2 FNYEAQ (reference sequence). V lost 5 bases and J 5 bases, leaving 12 bases between the germline ends. The CDR3 here is CASSRSGWETQYF. The CDR3 DNA, read in part, is TGTGCCAGCAGCCGCTCAGGGTGGGAGACC.

With regard to this clone: The read terminates 3 residues before the CDR3 end, so the remaining end is supplied by the germline J gene. J is TRBJ2-3 and V is TRBV20-1; 9 bases are shared with TRBD2. The CDR3 runs 17 residues. The germline V gene has CDR1 DFQATT and CDR2 SNEGSKA (reference sequence). The CDR3 bases that were read are TGCAGTGCTAGAGGGGTAGCGGCTAGCGGGAATATGGAGACG. Its translation: CSARGVAASGNMET. The entire CDR3 is CSARGVAASGNMETQYF.

The CDR3 bases that were read are TGTGCCAGCAGTGAAAGCCAAAACAATGAG. Translating gives CASSESQNNE. The whole CDR3 protein is CASSESQNNEQFF. This chain links TRBV6-1 with TRBJ2-1; D is uncertain. The CDR3 end is not reached by the read, which stops 3 residues before it; the germline J gene fills it in. The CDR3 extends over 13 amino acids. Germline-derived CDR1 and CDR2 are MNHNS and SASEGT. V lost 2 bases to trimming and J lost 5 bases, with 7 bases between them.

Details on this clone: The CDR3 end falls 3 residues outside the read, so it is completed with the germline J gene. The rearrangement uses TRBV20-1 and TRBJ1-6; TRBD1 matches 9 bases. V shed 5 bases and J 7 bases; nucleotides not matched to a gene: 9. This CDR3 has 15 residues. CDR1 and CDR2 (germline): DFQATT, SNEGSKA (reference sequence). CDR3 amino acids: CSAQGQGLYNSPLHF. The CDR3 bases that were read are TGCAGTGCTCAGGGACAGGGACTATACAATTCACCC.

Regarding this clone: From the germline J gene comes the end of the CDR3, since the read stops 3 residues before it. The rearrangement uses TRBV19 and TRBJ2-3; 8 bases align to TRBD1. The CDR3 is made up of 15 amino acids. With V trimmed by 5 bases and J by 0 bases, 4 bases remained unmatched. Per germline, CDR1 LNHDA and CDR2 SQIVND (reference sequence). This CDR3 is CASSATGASTDTQYF. The CDR3 bases that were read are TGTGCCAGTAGTGCGACAGGGGCTAGCACAGATACG. Drawing the rest from reference TRBV19 and TRBJ2-3, the complete variable domain is DGGITQSPKYLFRKEGQNVTLSCEQNLNHDAMYWYRQDPGQGLRLIYYSQIVNDFQKGDIAEGYSVSREKKESFPLTVTSAQKNPTAFYLCASSATGASTDTQYFGPGTRLTVL.

By frequency, this clone registers medium-sized. The read ends 3 residues before the CDR3 terminus; that terminus is restored from the germline J gene. The chain recombines TRBV18 with TRBJ2-3, with 9 bases identical to TRBD2. V shed 5 bases and J 4 bases; nucleotides not matched to a gene: 13. The CDR3 consists of 17 residues. Per germline, CDR1 KGHSH and CDR2 LQKENI. The part of the CDR3 DNA that was read is TGTGCCAGCTCAAAGGGACTAGCCCCAGGAGAAGCAGATACG. Translation gives CASSKGLAPGEADT. In full, the CDR3 reads CASSKGLAPGEADTQYF. Full variable domain (rest looked up from reference TRBV18 and TRBJ2-3): NAGVMQNPRHLVRRRGQEARLRCSPMKGHSHVYWYRQLPEEGLKFMVYLQKENIIDESGMPKERFSAEFPKEGPSILRIQQVVRGDSAAYFCASSKGLAPGEADTQYFGPGTRLTVL.

A word on this clone: The read is 3 residues too short to cover the CDR3 end, so that end is filled in from the germline J gene. The genes are TRBV5-5 and TRBJ1-4; D is unresolved. In germline, CDR1 is SGHKS, CDR2 YYEKEE (reference sequence). The CDR3 consists of 11 residues. The sequenced CDR3 bases are TGTGCCAGCAGCTCGGCGGGAGTA. Its translation: CASSSAGV. The CDR3 reads in full as CASSSAGVLFF.

Notes on this clone: The read finishes 3 residues shy of the CDR3 end, and the germline J gene is used to complete it. The chain recombines TRBV20-1 with TRBJ2-7, with 12 bases identical to TRBD2. CDR1 and CDR2 from the germline V gene are DFQATT and SNEGSKA (reference sequence). The CDR3 covers 20 residues. V dropped 5 bases and J dropped 1; count of bases not matched to a gene: 21. Partial CDR3 DNA: TGCAGTGCTCCCGGACGGACTAGCGGGGATTCGGGATGGAGGTCCTACGAG. It translates to CSAPGRTSGDSGWRSYE. The CDR3 reads in full as CSAPGRTSGDSGWRSYEQYF.

A note on this clone: Read sequence stops 3 residues before the CDR3 end, and the germline J gene provides the missing end. The chain links TRBV5-1 to TRBJ2-7; D uncertain. From germline, CDR1 is SGHRS and CDR2 YFSETQ. V was trimmed by 1 base and J by 0 bases, leaving 11 bases between them. The CDR3 is made up of 15 amino acids. The chain's CDR3 is CASSLSPTSSYEQYF. The CDR3 DNA, read in part, is TGCGCCAGCAGCTTGTCGCCTACGAGCTCCTACGAG.

The CDR3 loop reads CSAEGVRSNQPQYF. Partial CDR3 DNA: TGCAGTGCCGAGGGGGTTCGGAGCAATCAGCCG. This rearrangement joins TRBV20-1 to TRBJ2-3, with D possibly being TRBD1 (6 bases). The read finishes 3 residues shy of the CDR3 end, and the germline J gene is used to complete it. The length of the CDR3 is 14 residues. In germline, CDR1 is DFQATT, CDR2 SNEGSKA (reference sequence).

The DNA read from the CDR3 is TGTGCCAGCTCCGCAGGGCCTAACTATGGC. This codes for CASSAGPNYG. The CDR3 reads in full as CASSAGPNYGYTF. The chain uses TRBV7-3 and TRBJ1-2; D perhaps matches TRBD1 (5 bases). The read is 3 residues too short to cover the CDR3 end, so that end is filled in from the germline J gene. V dropped 8 bases and J dropped 0 bases, with 10 bases sitting between them. Looked up from germline, CDR1 is SGHTA and CDR2 is FQGTGA. The CDR3 length is 13 residues. The whole variable domain, filled in from reference TRBV7-3 and TRBJ1-2, reads GAGVSQTPSNKVTEKGKYVELRCDPISGHTALYWYRQSLGQGPEFLIYFQGTGAADDSGLPNDRFFAVRPEGSVSTLKIQRTERGDSAVYLCASSAGPNYGYTFGSGTRLTVV.

Details on this clone: From the germline J gene comes the end of the CDR3, since the read stops 3 residues before it. The chain joins TRBV7-6 to TRBJ2-6, with D perhaps matching TRBD1 (5 bases). Germline CDR1 SGHVS, CDR2 FNYEAQ. CDR3 length equals 16 residues. With 1 base removed from V and 4 bases from J, the gap between germline ends came to 11 bases. CDR3: CASSLGQFTGANVLTF. The DNA read from the CDR3 is TGTGCCAGCAGCTTAGGACAGTTCACAGGGGCCAACGTC.

In regard to this clone: The read terminates 3 residues ahead of where the CDR3 ends, so the germline J gene completes it. The J gene is TRBJ2-2, the V gene TRBV5-4; 7 nucleotides align to TRBD1. Germline V gene lookup returns CDR1 SGHNT and CDR2 YYREEE (reference sequence). The trim removed 2 bases at V and 0 bases at J, leaving 4 bases unmatched. The CDR3 consists of 16 residues. The CDR3 DNA, read in part, is TGTGCCAGCAGCTTACCCCAGGGGGCGAACACCGGGGAG. Its protein is CASSLPQGANTGE. The CDR3 as a whole reads CASSLPQGANTGELFF.

About this clone itself: The observed sequence ends 3 residues before the CDR3 terminus, with the missing tail filled in from the germline J gene. Other DNA sequences from this sample encode an identical CDR3 as well. The chain links TRBV19 to TRBJ1-3, with TRBD1 matching over 7 bases. The ends lost 6 bases at V and 0 bases at J; junction bases unmatched: 5. There are 15 residues in the CDR3. The V gene's germline CDR1 is LNHDA and CDR2 SQIVND (reference sequence). Partial CDR3 DNA: TGTGCCAGTAGACAACAGGGGACCTCTGGAAACACC. Amino acids: CASRQQGTSGNT. The CDR3, in full, reads CASRQQGTSGNTIYF.

With respect to this clone: The read gets to within 3 residues of the CDR3 end, and the germline J gene fills in the rest. V usage is TRBV7-6 and J usage is TRBJ2-3; possibly TRBD2 for D (5 bases). Germline V lookup: CDR1 SGHVS, CDR2 FNYEAQ. The CDR3 loop spans 15 amino acids. V lost 3 bases and J lost 2, with 12 bases in between. CDR3 sequence: CASSFLEGLTDTQYF. Partial CDR3 DNA: TGTGCCAGCAGCTTCTTAGAGGGTCTCACAGATACG. The variable domain in full, completed from reference TRBV7-6 and TRBJ2-3, reads GAGVSQSPRYKVTKRGQDVALRCDPISGHVSLYWYRQALGQGPEFLTYFNYEAQQDKSGLPNDRFSAERPEGSISTLTIQRTEQRDSAMYRCASSFLEGLTDTQYFGPGTRLTVL.

A word on this clone: Read data end 3 residues before the CDR3 end; the end is taken from the germline J gene. The chain has TRBV5-1 and TRBJ1-6, with D perhaps TRBD1 (5 bases). Germline V gene sequence: CDR1 SGHRS, CDR2 YFSETQ. Between the trimmed V and J ends, which lost 0 bases and 1 base, there was a span of 11 bases. CDR3 length: 17 residues. The CDR3 here is CASSLGGVSSYNSPLHF. The covered CDR3 bases are TGCGCCAGCAGCTTGGGGGGGGTGAGTTCCTATAATTCACCC.

Remarks on this clone: The read gets to within 3 residues of the CDR3 end, and the germline J gene fills in the rest. The chain recombines TRBV30 with TRBJ1-4; perhaps TRBD1 as D (5 bases). The V gene's germline CDR1 is GTSNPN and CDR2 SVGIG (reference sequence). This CDR3 contains 15 residues. The CDR3 bases that were read are TGTGCCTGGAGTTGGGGGGTCTCTGGGGCCAACGTA. This translates into CAWSWGVSGANV. From start to end, the CDR3 is CAWSWGVSGANVLFF.

Notes on this clone: The CDR3 end is not reached by the read, which stops 3 residues before it; the germline J gene fills it in. This sequence joins TRBV20-1 and TRBJ2-7; a weak D match, TRBD2 (6 bases). The germline V gene has CDR1 DFQATT and CDR2 SNEGSKA (reference sequence). V dropped 0 bases and J dropped 0 bases, with 15 bases sitting between them. CDR3 length equals 16 residues. Incomplete CDR3 DNA: TGCAGTGCTAGAGACGCTCTAGCGCCGAGCTCCTACGAG. Protein: CSARDALAPSSYE. The whole CDR3 sequence reads CSARDALAPSSYEQYF.

In the case of this clone: The read ends 3 residues before the CDR3 terminus; that terminus is restored from the germline J gene. V is TRBV2 and J is TRBJ1-1, with D possibly TRBD1 on 5 matching bases. The germline gives CDR1 SNHLY, CDR2 FYNNEI. This CDR3 contains 15 residues. V lost 2 bases and J 4 bases, leaving 14 bases between the germline ends. The CDR3 loop is CASSEQGLGGTEAFF. CDR3 DNA, as far as it was read: TGTGCCAGCAGTGAACAGGGTCTTGGCGGCACTGAA.

Note on this clone: The missing CDR3 end, 3 residues past where the read stops, is filled in from the germline J gene. The chain uses TRBV7-2 and TRBJ2-7; 8 nucleotides align to TRBD1. The V segment lost 3 bases and the J segment 2 bases; nucleotides outside the gene matches: 3. Germline V gene lookup returns CDR1 SGHTA and CDR2 FQGNSA. The CDR3 is 14 residues long. The CDR3: CASSFGQGTYEQYF. The CDR3 bases that were read are TGTGCCAGCAGCTTTGGACAGGGTACCTACGAG.

As to this clone: The missing CDR3 end, 3 residues past where the read stops, is filled in from the germline J gene. The gene calls are TRBV20-1 and TRBJ2-5; possibly TRBD1 for D (6 bases). Germline CDR1 reads DFQATT; CDR2 reads SNEGSKA (reference sequence). This CDR3 spans 15 amino acids. Trimming left V 5 bases short and J 0 bases short, with 16 bases between. The CDR3 protein is CSAYRAGSNQETQYF. The part of the CDR3 DNA that was read is TGCAGTGCTTACAGGGCGGGCAGTAACCAAGAGACC.

In the case of this clone: The DNA ends 3 residues before the CDR3 does, and the rest of the CDR3 is filled in from the germline J gene. The gene calls are TRBV20-1 and TRBJ2-3, with D perhaps TRBD2 (5 bases). CDR1 DFQATT and CDR2 SNEGSKA come from the germline V gene (reference sequence). The CDR3 covers 14 residues. The V end was cut by 1 base, the J end by 0 bases, with 8 bases between. The DNA read from the CDR3 is TGCAGTGCTAGAGTTTGGACTAGCACAGATACG. Translating it yields CSARVWTSTDT. In full, the CDR3 reads CSARVWTSTDTQYF.